These 29 T cell receptor beta chains were sequenced from one sample in a study of somatic mutations in cytotoxic T cells in rheumatoid arthritis. Using immunoSEQ multiplex PCR, the repertoire was profiled, and TCRdb retains in-frame clones only, with some absent. The sample includes roughly 32,000 clones, around four fifths seen only once; the top ten take around 8.2%. Sequencing was done on a sample of CD8+ T cells sorted from blood. The receptors derive from an adult with rheumatoid arthritis.

The J gene is TRBJ1-1, the V gene TRBV27; 8 nucleotides agree with TRBD1. Trimming at V came to 2 bases and at J to 0 bases, leaving 5 bases not matched to a gene. Looked up from germline, CDR1 is MNHEY and CDR2 is SMNVEV (reference sequence). The CDR3 runs 16 residues. The CDR3 nucleotides read TGTGCCAGCAGTTTAGGGGGGACAGGAGTGAACACTGAAGCTTTCTTT. Translated, it gives CASSLGGTGVNTEAFF.

The chain has TRBV10-2 and TRBJ2-1; TRBD2 matches at 12 bases. CDR3 size: 19 residues. With V trimmed by 7 bases and J by 0 bases, 13 bases remained unmatched. From germline, CDR1 is WSHSY and CDR2 SAAADI. For the CDR3, the DNA is TGCGCCAGCACAAGTGCCGGGACTAGCGGGTGGAGCTCCTACAATGAGCAGTTCTTC. Translation: CASTSAGTSGWSSYNEQFF.

V usage is TRBV28 and J usage is TRBJ1-5, with 8 bases that match TRBD1. CDR1 MDHEN and CDR2 SYDVKM come from the germline V gene. The CDR3 is 15 amino acids. Trimming cost V 4 bases and J 7 bases; bases outside gene matches: 9. CDR3 DNA sequence: TGTGCCAGCAGTTCCCAAAGGACAGGGTTGCAGCCCCAGCATTTT. As protein: CASSSQRTGLQPQHF.

The gene calls are TRBV7-3 and TRBJ1-6; D gene unclear. The V end lost 3 bases, the J end lost 6 bases, and 6 bases lay between the germline ends. This CDR3 is built from 13 residues. CDR1 is SGHTA and CDR2 is FQGTGA in the germline V gene. The CDR3 sequence is CASSFGGNSPLHF. CDR3 nucleotides: TGTGCCAGCAGCTTTGGTGGTAATTCACCCCTCCACTTT.

This chain links TRBV10-3 with TRBJ2-7; weak D call: TRBD1 (6 bases). Germline assignment: CDR1 ENHRY and CDR2 SYGVKD. V was trimmed by 8 bases and J by 4 bases, leaving 15 bases between them. This CDR3 is 13 amino acids long. CDR3 DNA: TGTGCCATCGGCCTCGGACAGAGGTACGAGCAGTACTTC. It codes for CAIGLGQRYEQYF.

The rearrangement links TRBV18 to TRBJ1-1, with D hard to call. The CDR3 consists of 14 residues. Germline V gives CDR1 KGHSH, CDR2 LQKENI. Trimming removed 1 base from V and 4 bases from J, with 10 bases in between. In DNA form, the CDR3 reads TGTGCCAGCTCACCACAGGGCTGGGGCACTGAAGCTTTCTTT. Amino acids: CASSPQGWGTEAFF.

This chain connects TRBV5-1 to TRBJ1-1; D might be TRBD1 (5 bases). The CDR3 covers 14 residues. From germline, CDR1 is SGHRS and CDR2 YFSETQ. V was pared by 2 bases and J by 3 bases, with 11 bases between. The CDR3 spells CASSLNGADTEAFF. The CDR3 DNA sequence: TGCGCCAGCAGCTTAAACGGGGCTGACACTGAAGCTTTCTTT.

The chain joins TRBV11-2 to TRBJ2-7, with TRBD1 identical over 7 bases. There are 13 residues in the CDR3. The V segment lost 1 base and the J segment 6 bases; nucleotides outside the gene matches: 3. Germline-derived CDR1 and CDR2 are SGHAT and FQNNGV. DNA of the CDR3: TGTGCCAGCAGCTTAGGAACAGGGGCCGAGCAGTACTTC. It translates to CASSLGTGAEQYF.

The chain joins TRBV29-1 to TRBJ2-3; TRBD1 is a possible D gene (5 bases). Germline values: CDR1 SQVTM, CDR2 ANQGSEA. This CDR3 has 13 amino acids. V was cut by 4 bases and J by 2 bases, with 10 bases left in between. CDR3 sequence (DNA): TGCAGCGTTGTGGTAGGGGACACAGATACGCAGTATTTT. Residues: CSVVVGDTDTQYF.

The genes are TRBV11-2 and TRBJ2-7; maybe TRBD1 (6 bases). V lost 4 bases to trimming and J lost 4 bases, with 11 bases between them. The CDR3 is made up of 13 amino acids. Looked up from germline, CDR1 is SGHAT and CDR2 is FQNNGV. The CDR3 sequence is CASSSGQLYEQYF. The CDR3 DNA reads TGTGCCAGCAGCTCCGGACAGTTATACGAGCAGTACTTC.

The chain links TRBV11-3 to TRBJ2-7; D is possibly TRBD2 (7 bases). Trimming pared 5 bases from V and 2 bases from J, leaving 16 bases between. The CDR3 sequence is 15 residues long. Germline CDR1 reads SGHNT; CDR2 reads YENEEA. The CDR3: CASSPGGGSTYEQYF. CDR3 DNA: TGTGCCAGCAGCCCGGGCGGGGGCTCAACCTACGAGCAGTACTTC.

The J gene is TRBJ1-5, the V gene TRBV4-1; D call uncertain. The V and J ends lost 1 base and 3 bases respectively, with 16 bases between them. The CDR3 is 17 amino acids. The V gene's germline CDR1 is MGHRA and CDR2 YSYEKL. The CDR3 here is CASSQAWRQAFNQPQHF. CDR3 in DNA: TGCGCCAGCAGCCAAGCTTGGCGGCAGGCGTTCAATCAGCCCCAGCATTTT.

The CDR3 protein is CASTLLAGSQETQYF. CDR3 nucleotide sequence: TGTGCCAGCACCCTCCTAGCGGGGTCCCAAGAGACCCAGTACTTC. This sequence joins TRBV5-4 and TRBJ2-5, with 9 bases that match TRBD2. CDR1 and CDR2 from the germline V gene are SGHNT and YYREEE (reference sequence). This CDR3 is built from 15 residues. Trimming cost V 6 bases and J 1 base; bases outside gene matches: 7. The full variable domain, with the rest looked up from reference TRBV5-4 and TRBJ2-5, is ETGVTQSPTHLIKTRGQQVTLRCSSQSGHNTVSWYQQALGQGPQFIFQYYREEENGRGNFPPRFSGLQFPNYSSELNVNALELDDSALYLCASTLLAGSQETQYFGPGTRLLVL.

This clone was counted once. This chain connects TRBV15 to TRBJ2-3; TRBD2 aligns across 8 bases. V trimming: 5 bases; J trimming: 0 bases; junction bases outside the gene matches: 7. The CDR3 has 16 residues. Germline-derived CDR1 and CDR2 are LNHNV and YYDKDF (reference sequence). This chain's CDR3 is CATSRTVAGSTDTQYF. CDR3 bases: TGTGCCACCAGCCGAACAGTAGCGGGAAGCACAGATACGCAGTATTTT.

J is TRBJ2-1 and V is TRBV27; 8 nucleotides match TRBD2. Per the germline V gene, CDR1 is MNHEY and CDR2 is SMNVEV (reference sequence). Germline trimming cut 7 bases from V and 1 base from J; bases unmatched to any gene: 6. CDR3 length: 15 residues. This chain's CDR3 is CASIRLAGSYNEQFF. CDR3 coding DNA: TGTGCCAGCATCAGGCTAGCGGGTTCCTACAATGAGCAGTTCTTC.

This clone was counted once. The genes are TRBV7-8 and TRBJ2-5; 11 bases agree with TRBD2. Germline assignment: CDR1 SGHVS and CDR2 FQNEAQ. The CDR3 length is 14 residues. V lost 6 bases to trimming and J lost 5 bases; unmatched junction nucleotides: 5. CDR3 amino acids: CASRQLAGVETQYF. CDR3 nucleotide sequence: TGTGCCAGCAGGCAACTAGCGGGGGTTGAGACCCAGTACTTC.

This chain uses TRBV5-4 with TRBJ1-6; D remains unclear. The CDR3 is 12 residues long. The V end was cut by 3 bases, the J end by 7 bases, with 5 bases between. The germline V gene encodes CDR1 SGHNT and CDR2 YYREEE (reference sequence). The CDR3 DNA sequence: TGTGCCAGCAGCTGGGGAAATTCACCCCTCCACTTT. As protein: CASSWGNSPLHF.

This sequence joins TRBV5-4 and TRBJ1-1; no reliable D call. The CDR3 runs 12 residues. Trimming left V 2 bases short and J 2 bases short, with 4 bases between. The germline V gene encodes CDR1 SGHNT and CDR2 YYREEE (reference sequence). The CDR3 DNA sequence: TGTGCCAGCAGCTTCCCCAACACTGAAGCTTTCTTT. Its protein is CASSFPNTEAFF.

The chain carries TRBV2 and TRBJ2-2; 8 bases are a match to TRBD2. The V and J ends lost 7 bases and 1 base, in that order; junction bases with no gene match: 5. CDR3 length: 15 residues. Germline V lookup: CDR1 SNHLY, CDR2 FYNNEI. The CDR3 nucleotides read TGTGCCAGCATGGATAGCGGGAAGAACACCGGGGAGCTGTTTTTT. It yields the protein CASMDSGKNTGELFF.

The chain couples TRBV13 to TRBJ1-3; D is undetermined. Germline CDR1 is PRHDT and CDR2 is FYEKMQ (reference sequence). Trimming cost V 2 bases and J 0 bases, with 17 bases left between them. CDR3 length: 18 amino acids. The CDR3 region is CASSLPKGPSHSGNTIYF. DNA of the CDR3: TGTGCCAGCAGCTTACCGAAAGGGCCTAGCCACTCTGGAAACACCATATATTTT.

The chain links TRBV11-2 to TRBJ2-1; D may be TRBD2 (5 bases). CDR1 and CDR2 (germline): SGHAT, FQNNGV. V was pared by 5 bases and J by 2 bases, with 13 bases between. This CDR3 has 15 amino acids. CDR3 amino acids: CASSPESGPYNEQFF. As DNA, the CDR3 is TGTGCCAGCAGCCCCGAGAGCGGCCCCTACAATGAGCAGTTCTTC.

The chain couples TRBV18 to TRBJ2-6, with D possibly being TRBD2 (6 bases). The CDR3 extends over 21 amino acids. The V and J ends lost 4 bases and 1 base respectively, with 26 bases between them. Per germline, CDR1 KGHSH and CDR2 LQKENI. The CDR3 DNA sequence: TGTGCCAGCTCACGAATACGTCAGGGCGGGAAAGAAATGTCTGGGGCCAACGTCCTGACTTTC. Its translation: CASSRIRQGGKEMSGANVLTF.

This chain uses TRBV7-9 with TRBJ1-2; 7 bases are shared with TRBD1. From germline, CDR1 is SEHNR and CDR2 FQNEAQ (reference sequence). This CDR3 spans 17 amino acids. V shed 5 bases, J shed 2 bases, and the junction held 14 bases outside the gene matches. CDR3 region: CASSGGTDISRNYGYTF. The CDR3 coding sequence is TGTGCCAGCAGCGGGGGGACAGACATATCTCGAAACTATGGCTACACCTTC.

This chain uses TRBV6-5 with TRBJ2-7; TRBD2 agrees at 9 bases. Germline V gene lookup returns CDR1 MNHEY and CDR2 SVGAGI. Germline trimming cut 2 bases from V and 6 bases from J; bases unmatched to any gene: 11. The CDR3 is 16 amino acids. CDR3 sequence (DNA): TGTGCCAGCAGTTACGGTTCTGGCGGGAGGGCTCTCGAGCAGTACTTC. Protein product: CASSYGSGGRALEQYF.

This rearrangement joins TRBV6-5 to TRBJ1-5; D remains ambiguous. Germline V gene sequence: CDR1 MNHEY, CDR2 SVGAGI. The CDR3 consists of 13 residues. The germline V and J ends were trimmed by 0 bases and 1 base, with 1 base remaining between them. The chain's CDR3 is CASSYSSNQPQHF. As DNA, the CDR3 is TGTGCCAGCAGTTACTCAAGCAATCAGCCCCAGCATTTT.

This chain joins TRBV7-9 and TRBJ1-5; D is uncertain. The CDR3 is 15 residues long. Trimming left V 3 bases short and J 2 bases short, with 11 bases between. The V gene's germline CDR1 is SEHNR and CDR2 FQNEAQ (reference sequence). In DNA, the CDR3 is TGTGCCAGCAGCTTCGGCAGTGCGGGCAATCAGCCCCAGCATTTT. Translated, it gives CASSFGSAGNQPQHF.

The V and J genes are TRBV27 and TRBJ1-5; D not certain. This CDR3 has 16 amino acids. Trimming left V 1 base short and J 3 bases short, with 13 bases between. In germline, CDR1 is MNHEY, CDR2 SMNVEV (reference sequence). This CDR3 is CASSLWGEPPNQPQHF. The DNA for the CDR3 is TGTGCCAGCAGTTTATGGGGAGAACCGCCCAATCAGCCCCAGCATTTT.

The rearrangement joins TRBV6-1 to TRBJ1-4; D is undetermined. V was cut by 5 bases and J by 4 bases, with 11 bases left in between. CDR3 length: 14 amino acids. Germline CDR1 reads MNHNS; CDR2 reads SASEGT. CDR3 nucleotides: TGTGCCAGCAGTTCAGGCCCGTATAATGAAAAACTGTTTTTT. Translation gives CASSSGPYNEKLFF.

The chain joins TRBV6-1 to TRBJ2-5, with 8 bases fitting TRBD1. The J call may not be correct, given that the DNA end is closer to TRBJ2-7. CDR3 length: 14 amino acids. Germline V gives CDR1 MNHNS, CDR2 SASEGT. CDR3 in amino acids: CASRAGTGTYEQYF. DNA for the CDR3: TGTGCCAGCAGGGCCGGGACAGGTACCTACGAGCAGTACTTC.